This T cell receptor (beta chain) was sequenced in a study of read filtering for tumor transcriptome and immune sequencing (TCRdb year 2020). Background for the entire study: The cohort consisted of 17 to 20 male and more than 11 female patients, with a mean age of 65.9 years and an age range of roughly 40 to 85. As a main aim, a read-filtering strategy for immune repertoire data was addressed, with the specific question being whether clonotypes supported by a single read should be removed. The study compared TCR repertoires from targeted immune repertoire sequencing and bulk whole-transcriptome sequencing run on the same bone marrow samples. After DNase treatment, whole-transcriptome libraries were prepared with the TruSeq RNA Access Library Prep Kit. Per sample, about 4.05 to 10.27 million TCR-region mapped reads were obtained with IR-seq, compared with only roughly 85 to 1,300 with RNA-seq. By revised international staging, fewer than ten patients were R-ISS I, roughly 17 were R-ISS II and roughly 7 were R-ISS III. Results the study describes overall, beyond this receptor: Single-read clonotypes made up roughly 80% of clonotypes but 3% to 4% of total reads in IR-seq, and just under 75% of clonotypes and 40% to 45% of reads in RNA-seq. Compared with RNA-seq, IR-seq captured clonotypes at much greater depth and more reliably, and a smaller IR-seq throughput was enough to identify most of the shared clonotypes. The correlation between IR-seq and RNA-seq shared clonotype proportions was increased by removal of single-read clonotypes. Rather than purified T cells, the sorted CD138-negative fraction was a mixed bone marrow immune population.

TCR libraries were built from roughly 400 ng RNA with the Immunoverse kit, using molecular barcoded adaptors covering alpha/delta and beta/gamma chains. TCR library preparation used the same RNA that went into transcriptome sequencing. Sequencing of the TCR libraries was done on an Illumina HiSeq 4000 with 2 x 150 cycles. The study's own analysis went as follows. MiXCR aligned TCR reads to human V, D, J and C references and assembled the aligned reads into CDR3 clonotypes, with quality filtering and error correction included. The tcR package in R was used to analyze clonotype counts and gene usage diversity. Raw mapping reads were checked after the RNA-seq reads had been mapped by STAR aligner version 2.5.3a onto the human GRCh37 genome. IR-seq fastq files were randomly downsampled with Seqtk 1.3 to test the effect of sequencing depth on detected clonotypes. Clones were called with MiXCR by TCRdb after fastp trimmed the public reads at Q25, and only in-frame beta chains were retained. Rows matching on CDR3 protein sequence are summarized as one entry with the most common DNA and genes. Here the V and J calls rest on TCRdb's processing, not on the authors' analysis. The sample has tens of thousands of distinct CDR3 sequences on record, about 15% of them singletons. The biggest ten clones account for under 55% of the sample.

This clonotype came up many times. Its recognized antigen is unknown. No much larger clone is present one base from it, and per-base qualities are unavailable. The germline V gene encodes CDR1 SQVTM and CDR2 ANQGSEA. The V and J ends are trimmed by 5 bases and 3 bases, leaving 14 bases between them. The CDR3 sequence holds 14 residues, the cysteine and phenylalanine included. Only the CDR3 portion is preserved as DNA: 42 bases, with reading frame beginning at the first base. Each patient had bone marrow sampled at the time of active disease. Bone marrow mononuclear cells were isolated by Ficoll-Hypaque density gradient centrifugation. CD138-negative cells were obtained by negative selection after labeling with CD138 magnetic microbeads on a MACS separator, removing myeloma plasma cells. Flow cytometry with CD138 antibodies on an Attune NxT was used to check how pure the isolated cells were. Total RNA was extracted with TRIzol reagent and quantified with a NanoDrop spectrophotometer. Paired RNA-seq and IR-seq were performed on the CD138-negative bone marrow sample of each patient.

This sequence uses TRBV29-1 and TRBJ2-1; the D gene assignment is ambiguous. Sequenced input: a population of CD138-negative cells sorted from bone marrow. The sample's cell subset or site label, in plain terms: bone marrow mononuclear cells depleted of CD138+ plasma/myeloma cells by negative magnetic selection. The TCR was taken from a donor at least 40 years old with multiple myeloma. For the CDR3, the sequence is CSVRISLGYNEQFF. The bases read TGCAGCGTTCGTATTTCCCTCGGCTACAATGAGCAGTTCTTC.